The 30 T cell receptor beta chains given below trace back to one sample, sequenced in a study of PD-L1 blockade in urothelial cancer. Assay used: immunoSEQ multiplex PCR; TCRdb lists only in-frame clones, some missing. The data show under 120,000 clones, approximately 85% seen once. This specimen was PBMCs, taken around atezolizumab (anti-PD-L1) treatment. All receptors come from a man in his forties or fifties with urothelial cancer.

This clone appeared once. J is TRBJ2-7 and V is TRBV5-1, with 7 bases that match TRBD1. V shed 0 bases, J shed 2 bases, and the junction held 5 bases outside the gene matches. Germline-derived CDR1 and CDR2 are SGHRS and YFSETQ. The CDR3 length is 15 residues. CDR3 loop: CASSLGGQSPYEQYF. Here the CDR3 DNA reads TGCGCCAGCAGCTTGGGGGGACAGTCCCCCTACGAGCAGTACTTC.

The V gene is TRBV2, the J gene TRBJ2-1; TRBD2 is a possible D gene (5 bases). From germline, CDR1 is SNHLY and CDR2 FYNNEI. CDR3 length equals 14 residues. V was trimmed by 6 bases and J by 5 bases, leaving 14 bases between them. DNA of the CDR3: TGTGCCAGCAGCCGGGAAGGTATGGACAATGAGCAGTTCTTC. Its translation is CASSREGMDNEQFF. Looking up the rest from reference TRBV2 and TRBJ2-1 gives the full variable domain: EPEVTQTPSHQVTQMGQEVILRCVPISNHLYFYWYRQILGQKVEFLVSFYNNEISEKSEIFDDQFSVERPDGSNFTLKIRSTKLEDSAMYFCASSREGMDNEQFFGPGTRLTVL.

The sample holds one count of this clone. The chain links TRBV28 to TRBJ2-7; TRBD2 matches at 12 bases. The CDR3 has 17 amino acids. The germline V gene encodes CDR1 MDHEN and CDR2 SYDVKM. The junction had 15 bases not matched to a gene; V was cut back by 7 bases and J by 5 bases. The CDR3 loop is CASIGGTSGFGEDEQYF. CDR3 DNA sequence: TGTGCCAGCATTGGCGGGACTAGCGGGTTCGGGGAGGACGAGCAGTACTTC.

V gene TRBV30 combines with J gene TRBJ2-1; D ambiguous. CDR1 is GTSNPN and CDR2 is SVGIG in the germline V gene (reference sequence). V lost 0 bases and J 0 bases, leaving 6 bases between the germline ends. The CDR3 is 14 residues long. The CDR3 protein is CAWSVRSSYNEQFF. CDR3 DNA sequence: TGTGCCTGGAGTGTACGGAGCTCCTACAATGAGCAGTTCTTC.

V and J are TRBV7-8 and TRBJ2-1; TRBD2 is a possible D gene (6 bases). The germline V gene has CDR1 SGHVS and CDR2 FQNEAQ. Trimming removed 3 bases at V and 1 base at J, with 16 bases between. The CDR3 runs 17 residues. The CDR3 nucleotides read TGTGCCAGCAGCTTTCCTTTGGCGGGATCGTCCTACAATGAGCAGTTCTTC. Translated, it gives CASSFPLAGSSYNEQFF.

The chain couples TRBV10-1 to TRBJ2-1, with 7 bases that match TRBD1. Trimming took 6 bases from V and 6 from J; bases not matched to a gene: 20. CDR3 length: 18 amino acids. Germline CDR1 reads WNHNN; CDR2 reads SYGVQD (reference sequence). CDR3: CASSPTPLTGSSLNEQFF. The CDR3 coding sequence is TGCGCCAGCAGCCCAACACCTTTGACAGGGTCGTCACTCAATGAGCAGTTCTTC.

The chain has TRBV19 and TRBJ2-1, with 12 bases identical to TRBD2. CDR3 size: 18 residues. CDR1 and CDR2 from the germline V gene are LNHDA and SQIVND (reference sequence). V lost 4 bases and J lost 2; bases outside the gene matches: 9. CDR3 nucleotide sequence: TGTGCCAGTAGTAAATTCCGGACTAGCGGGGCGGCCTACAATGAGCAGTTCTTC. It translates to CASSKFRTSGAAYNEQFF.

The rearrangement uses TRBV11-1 and TRBJ2-7; D is perhaps TRBD1 (6 bases). Between the trimmed V and J ends, which lost 1 base and 4 bases, there was a span of 17 bases. The CDR3 is made up of 16 amino acids. Looked up from germline, CDR1 is SGHAT and CDR2 is FQDESV (reference sequence). DNA for the CDR3: TGTGCCAGCAGCTTAGGTTTTTCAGGGGCGTCGTACGAGCAGTACTTC. It is translated as CASSLGFSGASYEQYF.

The gene calls are TRBV5-8 and TRBJ1-2, with 7 bases that match TRBD1. With 4 bases clipped from V and 4 bases from J, the junction kept 7 bases outside the gene matches. Per germline, CDR1 SGHTS and CDR2 YDEGEE. The CDR3 is made up of 14 amino acids. The CDR3 reads CASSPGQMTYGYTF. As DNA, the CDR3 is TGTGCCAGCAGCCCGGGACAGATGACCTATGGCTACACCTTC. The whole variable domain, filled in from reference TRBV5-8 and TRBJ1-2, reads EAGVTQSPTHLIKTRGQQATLRCSPISGHTSVYWYQQALGLGLQFLLWYDEGEERNRGNFPPRFSGRQFPNYSSELNVNALELEDSALYLCASSPGQMTYGYTFGSGTRLTVV.

This chain links TRBV5-4 with TRBJ2-7; 7 nucleotides line up with TRBD1. V shed 7 bases and J 0 bases; nucleotides not matched to a gene: 10. The CDR3 length is 15 residues. CDR1 is SGHNT and CDR2 is YYREEE in the germline V gene (reference sequence). The CDR3: CASGRGSASSYEQYF. The CDR3 DNA sequence: TGTGCCAGCGGCAGGGGGTCGGCGAGCTCCTACGAGCAGTACTTC.

The V call is TRBV7-9, the J call TRBJ2-3; D may be TRBD2 (7 bases). The CDR3 loop spans 16 amino acids. V lost 5 bases, J lost 0 bases, and 15 bases lay in between. Germline CDR1 reads SEHNR; CDR2 reads FQNEAQ (reference sequence). The CDR3 nucleotides are TGTGCCAGCAGCCCCGGGGGGCGGGGTAGCACAGATACGCAGTATTTT. It codes for CASSPGGRGSTDTQYF. Full variable domain (remainder filled in from reference TRBV7-9 and TRBJ2-3): DTGVSQNPRHKITKRGQNVTFRCDPISEHNRLYWYRQTLGQGPEFLTYFQNEAQLEKSRLLSDRFSAERPKGSFSTLEIQRTEQGDSAMYLCASSPGGRGSTDTQYFGPGTRLTVL.

The chain is built from TRBV15 and TRBJ2-1; TRBD2 matches 9 bases. CDR1 is LNHNV, CDR2 YYDKDF, per germline (reference sequence). The trim removed 3 bases at V and 10 bases at J, leaving 16 bases unmatched. There are 17 residues in the CDR3. CDR3: CATSRPIRAGGVGEQFF. As DNA, the CDR3 is TGTGCCACCAGCAGGCCCATTCGAGCGGGAGGAGTAGGAGAGCAGTTCTTC.

Worth noting for this clone: An end of the junction does not agree with germline; a read error may underlie this. The rearrangement joins TRBV7-9 to TRBJ2-1; 7 positions match TRBD2. The CDR3 consists of 12 residues. Germline values: CDR1 SEHNR, CDR2 FQNEAQ (reference sequence). The CDR3 DNA reads as TGTGCCAGCAGCTTACCCACGGGAGGCCCCCTCTTC. This encodes CASSLPTGGPLF.

This clone was recorded only once. The rearrangement joins TRBV6-6 to TRBJ2-7; 10 bases fit TRBD2. After removal of 6 bases from V and 2 bases from J, the junction contained 4 bases not matched to a gene. The germline V gene has CDR1 MNHNY and CDR2 SVGAGI (reference sequence). This CDR3 spans 14 amino acids. The CDR3 DNA is TGTGCCAGCAGCCAGCGGGAGGGCACCTACGAGCAGTACTTC. As protein: CASSQREGTYEQYF.

This sequence joins TRBV2 and TRBJ2-2, with D maybe TRBD2 (6 bases). CDR1 and CDR2 (germline): SNHLY, FYNNEI. Deletions cut 6 bases from V and 5 bases from J, with 10 bases between. The CDR3 has 13 amino acids. As DNA, the CDR3 is TGTGCCAGCAGCGACGGGGGTACCGGGGAGCTGTTTTTT. Translated, it gives CASSDGGTGELFF.

This chain connects TRBV10-3 to TRBJ1-1; D is uncertain. This CDR3 region has 14 residues. CDR1 is ENHRY and CDR2 is SYGVKD in the germline V gene. The V end lost 0 bases, the J end lost 6 bases, and 11 bases lay between the germline ends. CDR3 residues: CAISESSWGAEAFF. The CDR3 DNA reads TGTGCCATCAGTGAGTCTTCCTGGGGAGCTGAAGCTTTCTTT.

The gene calls are TRBV5-1 and TRBJ2-1; D unresolved. The CDR3 is 11 amino acids. Germline V gives CDR1 SGHRS, CDR2 YFSETQ. Trimming removed 4 bases from V and 7 bases from J, with 6 bases in between. The DNA for the CDR3 is TGCGCCAGCAGCCTATTTAATGAGCAGTTCTTC. The encoded protein is CASSLFNEQFF.

V and J are TRBV29-1 and TRBJ2-2; TRBD2 might be the D (6 bases). The CDR3 sequence is 11 residues long. Trimming took off 7 bases at V and 8 bases at J, with 11 bases between the two ends. Per germline, CDR1 SQVTM and CDR2 ANQGSEA. The CDR3 loop is CSGGERGELFF. The CDR3 DNA reads as TGCAGCGGGGGGGAGCGGGGGGAGCTGTTTTTT.

In its sample, this clone was seen a few times. The chain recombines TRBV5-1 with TRBJ1-1, with unresolved D. From germline, CDR1 is SGHRS and CDR2 YFSETQ. The length of the CDR3 is 13 residues. V was cut by 2 bases and J by 4 bases, with 9 bases left in between. The CDR3 reads CASSLGWSTEAFF. The CDR3 coding sequence is TGCGCCAGCAGCTTAGGATGGAGCACTGAAGCTTTCTTT.

With respect to this clone: A read error may account for a junction end that differs from germline. The chain carries TRBV4-1 and TRBJ2-1; TRBD1 agrees at 7 bases. CDR3 size: 18 residues. Looked up from germline, CDR1 is MGHRA and CDR2 is YSYEKL. The CDR3 nucleotides read TGCGCCAGCAGCCAAGATAAGAATCCGGGACAGAGTTACAGTGAGCAGTTCTTC. It yields the protein CASSQDKNPGQSYSEQFF.

The CDR3 loop is CASSQDWGGRANEQFF. The CDR3 nucleotides read TGTGCCAGCAGCCAAGATTGGGGCGGGAGGGCCAATGAGCAGTTCTTC. The chain recombines TRBV14 with TRBJ2-1, with TRBD2 matching 9 bases. CDR3 length equals 16 residues. V gave up 0 bases and J gave up 6 bases; unmatched junction bases: 6. In germline, CDR1 is SGHDN, CDR2 FVKESK.

The rearrangement links TRBV7-9 to TRBJ2-2; TRBD1 agrees at 7 bases. The CDR3 contains 16 residues. Germline V gene sequence: CDR1 SEHNR, CDR2 FQNEAQ (reference sequence). The V segment lost 10 bases and the J segment 1 base; nucleotides outside the gene matches: 12. The CDR3 DNA reads TGTGCCACCAAGACAGGGTTAGGAATGAACACCGGGGAGCTGTTTTTT. It encodes CATKTGLGMNTGELFF.

The chain combines TRBV5-1 with TRBJ1-6; 9 bases agree with TRBD1. CDR3 length: 15 amino acids. Germline V CDR1 and CDR2: SGHRS, YFSETQ. Germline trimming cut 6 bases from V and 7 bases from J; bases unmatched to any gene: 8. CDR3 sequence: CASTTGGSGNSPLHF. The DNA for the CDR3 is TGCGCCAGCACCACAGGGGGCTCTGGGAATTCACCCCTCCACTTT.

The V gene is TRBV29-1, the J gene TRBJ1-3, with D possibly TRBD1 on 6 matching bases. V was cut by 6 bases and J by 0 bases, with 15 bases left in between. The CDR3 covers 15 residues. CDR1 is SQVTM and CDR2 is ANQGSEA in the germline V gene. CDR3 region: CSVTTGTRSGNTIYF. CDR3 sequence (DNA): TGCAGCGTGACCACCGGGACACGCTCTGGAAACACCATATATTTT.

Written as DNA, the CDR3 is TGTGCCAGCAGTTTTCTTCCTAGGACTAGCGGGCTTAACTCCTACGAGCAGTACTTC. This translates into CASSFLPRTSGLNSYEQYF. V is TRBV28 and J is TRBJ2-7; 11 nucleotides align to TRBD2. J lost 0 bases, V lost 3 bases, and 13 bases had no gene match. Germline CDR1 reads MDHEN; CDR2 reads SYDVKM. CDR3 length: 19 amino acids.

This clone is a singleton in its sample. The rearrangement joins TRBV30 to TRBJ1-6; 7 bases fit TRBD1. The CDR3 consists of 15 residues. The junction had 11 bases not matched to a gene; V was cut back by 5 bases and J by 7 bases. Germline V gene data show CDR1 as GTSNPN and CDR2 as SVGIG (reference sequence). The CDR3 reads CAWGQVGRGNSPLHF. DNA of the CDR3: TGTGCCTGGGGCCAGGTTGGCAGGGGGAATTCACCCCTCCACTTT.

The V and J genes are TRBV18 and TRBJ2-1, with 10 bases fitting TRBD1. The ends lost 5 bases at V and 2 bases at J; junction bases unmatched: 6. The CDR3 covers 16 residues. Germline CDR1 and CDR2: KGHSH and LQKENI. The CDR3 nucleotides read TGTGCCAGCTCATCTTCCGGGACAGGGGCCTACAATGAGCAGTTCTTC. This sequence encodes CASSSSGTGAYNEQFF.

This clone occurred a few times. The chain uses TRBV15 and TRBJ1-1, with D hard to call. From germline, CDR1 is LNHNV and CDR2 YYDKDF (reference sequence). The V end was cut by 4 bases, the J end by 1 base, with 7 bases between. The CDR3 sequence is 13 residues long. The CDR3 reads CATSTSRNTEAFF. In DNA form, the CDR3 reads TGTGCCACCAGCACTTCCAGGAACACTGAAGCTTTCTTT.

V and J are TRBV6-1 and TRBJ1-4; a possible D gene is TRBD1 (6 bases). The V end was cut by 4 bases, the J end by 0 bases, with 9 bases between. This CDR3 has 15 amino acids. The germline V gene encodes CDR1 MNHNS and CDR2 SASEGT. The CDR3 DNA is TGTGCCAGCAGTGGTTACAGGGCAACTAATGAAAAACTGTTTTTT. This sequence encodes CASSGYRATNEKLFF.

V usage is TRBV4-2 and J usage is TRBJ2-4, with TRBD1 matching 7 bases. Trimming took 0 bases from V and 0 from J; bases not matched to a gene: 8. The CDR3 totals 18 residues. Germline-derived CDR1 and CDR2 are LGHNA and YNFKEQ. The CDR3 DNA reads TGTGCCAGCAGCCAAGATCGACAGGGCCCACTAGCCAAAAACATTCAGTACTTC. As protein: CASSQDRQGPLAKNIQYF.